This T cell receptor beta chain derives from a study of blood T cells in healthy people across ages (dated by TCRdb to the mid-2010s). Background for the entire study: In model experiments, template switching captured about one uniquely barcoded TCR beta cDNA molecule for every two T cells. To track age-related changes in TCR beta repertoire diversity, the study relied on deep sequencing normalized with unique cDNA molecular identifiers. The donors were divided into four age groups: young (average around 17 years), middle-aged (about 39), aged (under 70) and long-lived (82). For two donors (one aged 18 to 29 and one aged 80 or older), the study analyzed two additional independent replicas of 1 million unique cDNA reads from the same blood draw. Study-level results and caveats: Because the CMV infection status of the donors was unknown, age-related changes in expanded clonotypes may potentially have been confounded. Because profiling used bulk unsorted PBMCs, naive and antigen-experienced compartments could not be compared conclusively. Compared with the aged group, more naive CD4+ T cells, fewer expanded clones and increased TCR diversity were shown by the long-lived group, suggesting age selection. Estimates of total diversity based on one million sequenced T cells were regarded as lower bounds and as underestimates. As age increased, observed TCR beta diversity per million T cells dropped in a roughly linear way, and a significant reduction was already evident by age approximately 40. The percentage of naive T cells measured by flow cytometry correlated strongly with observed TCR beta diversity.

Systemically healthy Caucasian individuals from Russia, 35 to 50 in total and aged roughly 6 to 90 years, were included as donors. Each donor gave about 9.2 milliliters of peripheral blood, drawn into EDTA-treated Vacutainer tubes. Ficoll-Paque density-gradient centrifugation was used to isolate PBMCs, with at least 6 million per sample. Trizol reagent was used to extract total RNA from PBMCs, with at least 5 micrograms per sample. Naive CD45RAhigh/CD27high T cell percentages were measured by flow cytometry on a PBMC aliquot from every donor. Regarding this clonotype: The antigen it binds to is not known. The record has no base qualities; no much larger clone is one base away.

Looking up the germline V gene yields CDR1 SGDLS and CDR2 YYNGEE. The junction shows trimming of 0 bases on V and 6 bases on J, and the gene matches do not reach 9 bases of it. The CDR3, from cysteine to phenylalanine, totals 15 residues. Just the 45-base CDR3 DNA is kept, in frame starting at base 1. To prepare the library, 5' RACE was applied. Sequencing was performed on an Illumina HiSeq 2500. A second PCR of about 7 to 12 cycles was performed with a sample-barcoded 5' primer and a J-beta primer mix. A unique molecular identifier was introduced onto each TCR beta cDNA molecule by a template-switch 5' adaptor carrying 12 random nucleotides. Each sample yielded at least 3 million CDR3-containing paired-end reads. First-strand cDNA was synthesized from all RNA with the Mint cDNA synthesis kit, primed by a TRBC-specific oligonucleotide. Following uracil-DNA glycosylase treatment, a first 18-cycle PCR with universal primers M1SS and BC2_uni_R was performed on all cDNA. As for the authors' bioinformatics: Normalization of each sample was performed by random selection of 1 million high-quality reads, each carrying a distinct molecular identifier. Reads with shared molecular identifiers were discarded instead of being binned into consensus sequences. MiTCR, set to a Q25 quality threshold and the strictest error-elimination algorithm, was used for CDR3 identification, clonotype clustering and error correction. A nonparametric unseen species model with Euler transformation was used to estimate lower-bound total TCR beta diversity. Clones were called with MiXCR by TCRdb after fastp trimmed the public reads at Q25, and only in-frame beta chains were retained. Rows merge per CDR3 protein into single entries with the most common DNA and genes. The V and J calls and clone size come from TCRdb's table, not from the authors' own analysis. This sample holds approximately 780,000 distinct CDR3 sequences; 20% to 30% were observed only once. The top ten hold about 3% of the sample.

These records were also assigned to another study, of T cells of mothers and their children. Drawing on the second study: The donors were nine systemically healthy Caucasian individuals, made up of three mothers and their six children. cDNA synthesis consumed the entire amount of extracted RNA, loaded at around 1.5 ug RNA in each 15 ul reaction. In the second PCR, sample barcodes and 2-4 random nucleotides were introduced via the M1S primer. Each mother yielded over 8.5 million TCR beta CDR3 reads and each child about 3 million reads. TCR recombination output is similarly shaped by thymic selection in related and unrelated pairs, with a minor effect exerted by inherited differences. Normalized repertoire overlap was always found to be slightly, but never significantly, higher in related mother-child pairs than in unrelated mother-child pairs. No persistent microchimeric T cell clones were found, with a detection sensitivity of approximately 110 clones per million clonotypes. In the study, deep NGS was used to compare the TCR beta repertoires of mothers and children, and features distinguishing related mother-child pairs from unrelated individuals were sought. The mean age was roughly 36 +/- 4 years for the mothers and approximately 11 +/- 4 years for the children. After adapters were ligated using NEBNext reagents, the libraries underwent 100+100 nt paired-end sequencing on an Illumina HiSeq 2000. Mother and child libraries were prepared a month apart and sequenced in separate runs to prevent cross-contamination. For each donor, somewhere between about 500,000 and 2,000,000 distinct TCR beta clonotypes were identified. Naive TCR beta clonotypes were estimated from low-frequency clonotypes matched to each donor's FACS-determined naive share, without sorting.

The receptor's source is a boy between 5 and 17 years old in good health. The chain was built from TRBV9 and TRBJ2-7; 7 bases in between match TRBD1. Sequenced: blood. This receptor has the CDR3 CASSVAGTDESEQYF. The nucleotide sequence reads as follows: TGTGCCAGCAGCGTAGCCGGGACAGACGAAAGCGAGCAGTACTTC.